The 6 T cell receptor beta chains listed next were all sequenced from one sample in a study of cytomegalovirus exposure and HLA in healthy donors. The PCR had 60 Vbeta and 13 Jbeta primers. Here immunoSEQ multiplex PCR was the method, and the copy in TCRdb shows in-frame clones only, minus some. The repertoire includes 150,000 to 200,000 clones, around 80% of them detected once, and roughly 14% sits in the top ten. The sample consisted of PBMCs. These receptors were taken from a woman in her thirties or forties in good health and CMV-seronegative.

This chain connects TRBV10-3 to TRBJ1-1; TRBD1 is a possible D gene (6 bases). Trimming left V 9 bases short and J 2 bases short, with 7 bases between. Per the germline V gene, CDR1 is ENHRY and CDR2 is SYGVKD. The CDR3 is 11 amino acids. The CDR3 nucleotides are TGTGCCATACAGGGTAACACTGAAGCTTTCTTT. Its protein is CAIQGNTEAFF.

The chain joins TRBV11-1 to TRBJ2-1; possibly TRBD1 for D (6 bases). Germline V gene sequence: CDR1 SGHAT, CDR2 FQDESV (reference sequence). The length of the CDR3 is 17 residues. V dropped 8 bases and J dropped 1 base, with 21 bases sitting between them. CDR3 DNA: TGTGCCAGCTCATGGGAAGGGGGAGTTCGATCCTACAATGAGCAGTTCTTC. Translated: CASSWEGGVRSYNEQFF.

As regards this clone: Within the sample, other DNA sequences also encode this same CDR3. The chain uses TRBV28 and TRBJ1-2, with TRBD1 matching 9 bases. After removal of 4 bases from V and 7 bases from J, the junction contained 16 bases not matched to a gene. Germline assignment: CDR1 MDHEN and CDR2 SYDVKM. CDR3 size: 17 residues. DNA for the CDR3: TGTGCCAGCAGTTCATTCATTACAACAGGGGGCGCGGGTGGCTACACCTTC. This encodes CASSSFITTGGAGGYTF.

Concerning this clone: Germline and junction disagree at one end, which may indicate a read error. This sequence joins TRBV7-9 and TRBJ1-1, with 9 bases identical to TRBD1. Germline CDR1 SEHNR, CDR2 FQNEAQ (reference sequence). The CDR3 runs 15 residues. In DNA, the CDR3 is TGTTCCAGCAGTCCCCTGACAGGGGGTTGGACTGAAGCTTTCTTT. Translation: CSSSPLTGGWTEAFF.

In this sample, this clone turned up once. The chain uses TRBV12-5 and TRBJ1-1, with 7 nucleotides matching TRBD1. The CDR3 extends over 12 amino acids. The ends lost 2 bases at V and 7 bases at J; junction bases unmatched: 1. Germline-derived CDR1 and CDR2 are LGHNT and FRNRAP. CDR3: CASGLNRGEAFF. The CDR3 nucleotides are TGTGCTAGTGGTTTGAACAGGGGTGAAGCTTTCTTT.

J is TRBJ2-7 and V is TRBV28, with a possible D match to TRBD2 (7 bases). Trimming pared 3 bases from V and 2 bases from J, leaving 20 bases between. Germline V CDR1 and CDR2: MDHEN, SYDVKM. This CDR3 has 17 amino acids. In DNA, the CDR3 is TGTGCCAGCAGTTTCGGGGGCTTCAGCGGGGTAACCTACGAGCAGTACTTC. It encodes CASSFGGFSGVTYEQYF. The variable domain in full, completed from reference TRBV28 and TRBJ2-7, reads DVKVTQSSRYLVKRTGEKVFLECVQDMDHENMFWYRQDPGLGLRLIYFSYDVKMKEKGDIPEGYSVSREKKERFSLILESASTNQTSMYLCASSFGGFSGVTYEQYFGPGTRLTVT.